Presented here are 25 T cell receptor beta chains from one specimen sequenced in a study of T-cell memory formation after mild COVID-19. TCRdb redid the calling of the 5' RACE reads with MiXCR, one entry per CDR3 protein. The sample shows 550,000 to 700,000 distinct CDR3 sequences, roughly 17% of them seen only once. Sequenced sample: PBMCs or a T cell subset sorted from them (not recorded which). The receptors originated from an adult woman who had mild COVID-19 (a few samples of this study predate the infection). Cell type and time point are not known.

The chain couples TRBV6-1 to TRBJ2-3; possibly TRBD2 for D (6 bases). Germline-derived CDR1 and CDR2 are MNHNS and SASEGT. V was shortened by 7 bases and J by 1 base, with 15 bases between the two germline ends. CDR3 length: 15 amino acids. The CDR3 reads CASIRMGGRTDTQYF. CDR3 bases: TGTGCCAGCATCCGAATGGGGGGTCGCACAGATACGCAGTATTTT.

DNA of the CDR3: TGTGCCAGCAGCTTAGGGGCAGCTGGGTCCTATGGCTACACCTTC. Amino acid sequence: CASSLGAAGSYGYTF. This rearrangement joins TRBV11-2 to TRBJ1-2; no clear D. CDR3 length equals 15 residues. The V gene lost 1 base and the J gene lost 4 bases, with 13 bases spanning the gap. CDR1 and CDR2 (germline): SGHAT, FQNNGV.

This clonotype was observed a few times. This sequence joins TRBV4-1 and TRBJ2-1, with 7 positions matching TRBD2. This CDR3 comprises 15 residues. Per the germline V gene, CDR1 is MGHRA and CDR2 is YSYEKL. V lost 6 bases, J lost 1 base, and 6 bases stayed unmatched. This CDR3 reads CASSFSGLSYNEQFF. Written as DNA, the CDR3 is TGCGCCAGCAGTTTTAGCGGGCTTTCCTACAATGAGCAGTTCTTC.

The chain couples TRBV5-1 to TRBJ1-1, with D maybe TRBD1 (5 bases). This CDR3 contains 16 residues. Germline CDR1 SGHRS, CDR2 YFSETQ. Trimming stripped 1 base from V and 3 bases from J, with 16 bases between. This CDR3 reads CASSLIQAALDTEAFF. In DNA form, the CDR3 reads TGCGCCAGCAGCTTGATACAGGCGGCCTTGGACACTGAAGCTTTCTTT.

This clonotype was picked up many times. The V and J genes are TRBV20-1 and TRBJ2-1; TRBD2 matches at 12 bases. The CDR3 has 15 residues. CDR1 DFQATT and CDR2 SNEGSKA come from the germline V gene (reference sequence). The V segment lost 5 bases and the J segment 7 bases; nucleotides outside the gene matches: 9. CDR3 DNA: TGCAGTGCTGTTAGACTAGCGGGAGAGGGGAATGAGCAGTTCTTC. It codes for CSAVRLAGEGNEQFF.

This clonotype was seen at least ten times. The CDR3 region is CASSLVGQANYGYTF. The CDR3 DNA reads TGTGCCAGCAGCTTAGTTGGACAAGCTAACTATGGCTACACCTTC. The chain couples TRBV7-9 to TRBJ1-2, with a weak D call TRBD1 (5 bases). Per the germline V gene, CDR1 is SEHNR and CDR2 is FQNEAQ (reference sequence). The CDR3 is made up of 15 amino acids. V gave up 1 base and J gave up 0 bases, with 9 bases separating them.

This chain links TRBV12-3 or TRBV12-4 with TRBJ2-7, with D possibly being TRBD1 or TRBD2 (6 bases each). The CDR3 spans 15 residues. Between the trimmed V and J ends, which lost 6 bases and 0 bases, there was a span of 15 bases. The CDR3 here is CASRPGRTDSYEQYF. The CDR3 DNA follows: TGTGCCAGCAGACCAGGGAGGACAGACTCCTACGAGCAGTACTTC.

CDR3 sequence: CASSVGGQVPTDTF. The CDR3 DNA reads as TGTGCCAGCAGCGTGGGGGGACAAGTACCCACCGACACCTTC. The chain uses TRBV5-4 and TRBJ1-2; a possible D gene is TRBD1 (6 bases). Germline V gene data show CDR1 as SGHNT and CDR2 as YYREEE (reference sequence). The ends were cut back, 4 bases at V and 12 bases at J, with 22 bases in the middle. The CDR3 consists of 14 residues. Based on the CDR3 plus reference TRBV5-4 and TRBJ1-2, the full variable domain is ETGVTQSPTHLIKTRGQQVTLRCSSQSGHNTVSWYQQALGQGPQFIFQYYREEENGRGNFPPRFSGLQFPNYSSELNVNALELDDSALYLCASSVGGQVPTDTFGSGTRLTVV.

This sequence joins TRBV4-1 and TRBJ2-2; D is tentatively TRBD1 or TRBD2 (6 bases each). The V and J ends lost 5 bases and 6 bases respectively, with 10 bases between them. Germline assignment: CDR1 MGHRA and CDR2 YSYEKL. CDR3 length: 13 residues. For the CDR3, the DNA is TGCGCCAGCAGCAAGAGGGGGGCCGGGGAGCTGTTTTTT. This sequence encodes CASSKRGAGELFF.

In DNA, the CDR3 is TGCAGCACCCCGGGGGAGGAGACCCAGTACTTC. Its protein is CSTPGEETQYF. The chain combines TRBV29-1 with TRBJ2-5; D might be TRBD2 (6 bases). V gave up 8 bases and J gave up 5 bases, with 12 bases separating them. The CDR3 runs to 11 residues. Germline-derived CDR1 and CDR2 are SQVTM and ANQGSEA.

The chain is built from TRBV11-2 and TRBJ2-2, with a weak D call TRBD1 (5 bases). CDR3 length: 14 residues. V was cut by 3 bases and J by 5 bases, with 10 bases left in between. In germline, CDR1 is SGHAT, CDR2 FQNNGV. The CDR3 DNA reads TGTGCCAGCAGCTTCCTACAGGTGACCGGGGAGCTGTTTTTT. Encoded protein: CASSFLQVTGELFF. Full variable domain (remainder filled in from reference TRBV11-2 and TRBJ2-2): EAGVAQSPRYKIIEKRQSVAFWCNPISGHATLYWYQQILGQGPKLLIQFQNNGVVDDSQLPKDRFSAERLKGVDSTLKIQPAKLEDSAVYLCASSFLQVTGELFFGEGSRLTVL.

This clonotype has more than one count but fewer than ten. The gene calls are TRBV20-1 and TRBJ2-5, with TRBD2 matching over 8 bases. V lost 3 bases and J lost 2; bases outside the gene matches: 11. CDR3 size: 16 residues. CDR1 is DFQATT and CDR2 is SNEGSKA in the germline V gene (reference sequence). CDR3 nucleotide sequence: TGCAGTGCTAGTGGTGGGACTAGTCTATTACAAGAGACCCAGTACTTC. It encodes CSASGGTSLLQETQYF.

The chain joins TRBV7-8 to TRBJ2-1; TRBD2 aligns across 13 bases. CDR3 size: 18 residues. J was trimmed by 7 bases and V by 5 bases; bases with no gene match: 14. CDR1 and CDR2 (germline): SGHVS, FQNEAQ. DNA for the CDR3: TGTGCCAGCAGCCCCCCTCTTGGACTAGCGGGGGTTGTGAATGAGCAGTTCTTC. Translation gives CASSPPLGLAGVVNEQFF.

The chain combines TRBV20-1 with TRBJ2-1; 9 bases agree with TRBD1. Germline V lookup: CDR1 DFQATT, CDR2 SNEGSKA (reference sequence). The CDR3 totals 14 residues. Trimming removed 2 bases from V and 4 bases from J; junction bases left unmatched: 3. For the CDR3, the DNA is TGCAGTGCTAGATCGGACAGGGGATACAATGAGCAGTTCTTC. Translation gives CSARSDRGYNEQFF.

The chain is built from TRBV6-2 or TRBV6-3 and TRBJ2-7, with 8 positions matching TRBD2. Trimming removed 0 bases from V and 5 bases from J; junction bases left unmatched: 12. The CDR3 consists of 17 residues. The germline CDR1 and CDR2 sequences are MNHEY and SVGEGT. The CDR3, as DNA: TGTGCCAGCAGTTACTCCCGGGTGAGCGGGAGTATTAACGAGCAGTACTTC. This translates into CASSYSRVSGSINEQYF.

The chain carries TRBV12-3 or TRBV12-4 and TRBJ1-4; no clear D gene. The CDR3 covers 11 residues. The V and J ends lost 3 bases and 7 bases respectively, with 3 bases between them. In nucleotides, the CDR3 is TGTGCCAGCAGTTTCACTGAAAAACTGTTTTTT. Its protein product is CASSFTEKLFF.

This clonotype was detected a few times. The chain couples TRBV4-2 to TRBJ2-3; TRBD2 agrees at 8 bases. CDR3 length: 17 residues. Trimming took 0 bases from V and 2 from J; bases not matched to a gene: 7. Per the germline V gene, CDR1 is LGHNA and CDR2 is YNFKEQ. Here the CDR3 reads CASSQEYAGGITDTQYF. The CDR3 coding sequence is TGTGCCAGCAGCCAAGAGTATGCGGGAGGTATCACAGATACGCAGTATTTT.

This clonotype occurred many times. CDR3 amino acids: CASSLDGTDTQYF. CDR3 bases: TGCGCCAGCAGCTTGGACGGCACAGATACGCAGTATTTT. V gene TRBV5-1 combines with J gene TRBJ2-3, with D hard to call. CDR3 size: 13 residues. CDR1 is SGHRS and CDR2 is YFSETQ in the germline V gene. The V end was cut by 0 bases, the J end by 1 base, with 3 bases between.

This clonotype occurred a few times. The chain carries TRBV5-1 and TRBJ2-5, with 7 positions matching TRBD1. This CDR3 comprises 16 residues. Per germline, CDR1 SGHRS and CDR2 YFSETQ. The ends lost 0 bases at V and 4 bases at J; junction bases unmatched: 9. The CDR3 region is CASSLGPTGALETQYF. In DNA form, the CDR3 reads TGCGCCAGCAGCTTGGGTCCTACAGGGGCTTTAGAGACCCAGTACTTC.

The V call is TRBV18, the J call TRBJ2-6; D gene unclear. The CDR3 contains 15 residues. Germline CDR1 reads KGHSH; CDR2 reads LQKENI. Trimming left V 5 bases short and J 1 base short, with 9 bases between. The CDR3 DNA reads as TGTGCCAGCTCAACGCTCGGGTCTGGGGCCAACGTCCTGACTTTC. Its translation: CASSTLGSGANVLTF.

The J gene is TRBJ1-2, the V gene TRBV7-9, with D possibly TRBD1 on 6 matching bases. CDR3 length: 13 amino acids. The V end was cut by 1 base, the J end by 8 bases, with 11 bases between. Germline V gene sequence: CDR1 SEHNR, CDR2 FQNEAQ (reference sequence). CDR3: CASSLEQGGGYTF. In DNA form, the CDR3 reads TGTGCCAGCAGCTTAGAACAGGGAGGGGGCTACACCTTC.

On this clonotype itself: At one end, the junction sequence differs from germline, possibly due to a read error. This chain connects TRBV6-2 or TRBV6-3 to TRBJ2-3; 13 bases fit TRBD2. CDR3 length equals 16 residues. Germline lookup yields CDR1 MNHEY and CDR2 SVGEGT. CDR3 sequence (DNA): TGTGCCAGCAGTTCCTCAGGACTAGCGGGAGCCCAACCCGTGCATTTT. Translated: CASSSSGLAGAQPVHF.

This clonotype was seen ten or more times. The chain employs TRBV11-2 and TRBJ2-1, with a weak D call TRBD1 (7 bases). Germline assignment: CDR1 SGHAT and CDR2 FQNNGV. The V end lost 3 bases, the J end lost 3 bases, and 18 bases lay between the germline ends. CDR3 length: 17 residues. The CDR3 region is CASSFRDAQGGYNEQFF. The DNA for the CDR3 is TGTGCCAGCAGCTTCCGGGACGCCCAGGGGGGCTACAATGAGCAGTTCTTC.

This clonotype has more than one count but fewer than ten. The chain has TRBV7-2 and TRBJ2-3; D remains ambiguous. Trimming took off 0 bases at V and 5 bases at J, with 6 bases between the two ends. The CDR3 loop spans 13 amino acids. The germline V gene encodes CDR1 SGHTA and CDR2 FQGNSA. This chain's CDR3 is CASSLAKEDTQYF. The CDR3 bases are TGTGCCAGCAGCTTAGCGAAAGAAGATACGCAGTATTTT.

J is TRBJ2-1 and V is TRBV5-1; no clear D gene. The ends were cut back, 0 bases at V and 0 bases at J, with 16 bases in the middle. This CDR3 region has 18 residues. Germline CDR1 reads SGHRS; CDR2 reads YFSETQ. CDR3 DNA sequence: TGCGCCAGCAGCTTGGTCACGTGGCTCCAGAGCTCCTACAATGAGCAGTTCTTC. It is translated as CASSLVTWLQSSYNEQFF.